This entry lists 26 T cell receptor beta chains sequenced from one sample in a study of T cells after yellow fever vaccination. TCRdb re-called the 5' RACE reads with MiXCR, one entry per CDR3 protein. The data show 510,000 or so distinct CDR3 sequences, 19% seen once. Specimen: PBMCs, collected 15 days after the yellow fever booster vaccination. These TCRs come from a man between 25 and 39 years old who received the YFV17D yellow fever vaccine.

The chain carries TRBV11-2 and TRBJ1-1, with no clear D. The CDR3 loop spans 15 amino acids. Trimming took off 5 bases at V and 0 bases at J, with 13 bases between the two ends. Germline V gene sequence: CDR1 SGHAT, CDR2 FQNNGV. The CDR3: CASSLRSNMNTEAFF. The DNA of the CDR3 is TGTGCCAGCAGCCTAAGATCAAATATGAACACTGAAGCTTTCTTT.

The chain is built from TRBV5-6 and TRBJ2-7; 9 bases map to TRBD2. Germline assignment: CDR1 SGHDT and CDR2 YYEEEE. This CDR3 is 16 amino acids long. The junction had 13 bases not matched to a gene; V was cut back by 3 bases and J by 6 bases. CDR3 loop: CASSYLTSGPLGEQYF. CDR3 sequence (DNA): TGTGCCAGCAGCTACCTGACTAGCGGTCCGCTAGGCGAGCAGTACTTC.

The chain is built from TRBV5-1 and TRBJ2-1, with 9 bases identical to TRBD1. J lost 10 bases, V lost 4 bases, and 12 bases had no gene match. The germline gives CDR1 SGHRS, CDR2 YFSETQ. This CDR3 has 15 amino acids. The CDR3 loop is CASSPGGTGIGEQFF. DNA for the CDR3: TGCGCCAGCAGCCCCGGGGGGACAGGGATTGGGGAGCAGTTCTTC.

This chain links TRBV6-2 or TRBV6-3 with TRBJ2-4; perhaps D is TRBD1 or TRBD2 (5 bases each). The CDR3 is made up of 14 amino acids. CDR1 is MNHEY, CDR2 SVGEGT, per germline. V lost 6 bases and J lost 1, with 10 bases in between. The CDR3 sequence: CASRRDGAKNIQYF. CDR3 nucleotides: TGTGCCAGCAGACGGGACGGCGCCAAAAACATTCAGTACTTC.

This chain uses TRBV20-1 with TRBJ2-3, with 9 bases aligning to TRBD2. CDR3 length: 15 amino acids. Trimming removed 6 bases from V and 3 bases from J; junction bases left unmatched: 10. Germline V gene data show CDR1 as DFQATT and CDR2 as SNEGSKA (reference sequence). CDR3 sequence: CSAGRAGGPTDTQYF. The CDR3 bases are TGCAGTGCAGGGAGGGCGGGAGGGCCGACAGATACGCAGTATTTT.

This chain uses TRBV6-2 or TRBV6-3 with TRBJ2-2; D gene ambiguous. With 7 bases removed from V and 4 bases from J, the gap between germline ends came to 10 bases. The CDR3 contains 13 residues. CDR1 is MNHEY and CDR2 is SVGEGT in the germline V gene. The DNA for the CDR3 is TGTGCCAGCACTATGATGGGCACCGGGGAGCTGTTTTTT. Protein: CASTMMGTGELFF.

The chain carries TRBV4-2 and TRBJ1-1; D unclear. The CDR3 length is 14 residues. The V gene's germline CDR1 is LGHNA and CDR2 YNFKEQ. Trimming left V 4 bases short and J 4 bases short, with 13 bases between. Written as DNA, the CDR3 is TGTGCCAGCAGCCGCCCGCCCCAGGCCACTGAAGCTTTCTTT. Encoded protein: CASSRPPQATEAFF.

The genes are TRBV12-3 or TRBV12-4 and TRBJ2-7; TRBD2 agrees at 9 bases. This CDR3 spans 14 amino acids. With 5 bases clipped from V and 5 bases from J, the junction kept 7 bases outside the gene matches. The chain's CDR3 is CASSMGLARDEQYF. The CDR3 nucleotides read TGTGCCAGCAGTATGGGACTAGCTCGAGACGAGCAGTACTTC.

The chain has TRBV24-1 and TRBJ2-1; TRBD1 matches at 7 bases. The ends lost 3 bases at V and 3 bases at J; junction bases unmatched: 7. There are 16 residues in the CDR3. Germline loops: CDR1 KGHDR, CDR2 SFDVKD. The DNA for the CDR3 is TGTGCCACCAGTGATCGACAGGGAATGGTCTACAATGAGCAGTTCTTC. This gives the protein CATSDRQGMVYNEQFF.

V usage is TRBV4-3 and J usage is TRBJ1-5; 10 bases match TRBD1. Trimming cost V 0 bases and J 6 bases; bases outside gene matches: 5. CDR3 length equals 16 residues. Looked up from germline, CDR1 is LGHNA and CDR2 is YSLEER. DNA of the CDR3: TGCGCCAGCAGCCAAGAGTGGACAGGGGGGAGTCAGCCCCAGCATTTT. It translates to CASSQEWTGGSQPQHF.

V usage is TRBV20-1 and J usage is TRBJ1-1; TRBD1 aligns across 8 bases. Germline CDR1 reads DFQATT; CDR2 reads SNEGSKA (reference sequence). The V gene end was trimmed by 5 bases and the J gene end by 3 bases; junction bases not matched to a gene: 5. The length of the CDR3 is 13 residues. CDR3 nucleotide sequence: TGCAGTGCTGCGACAGGGGTTGACACTGAAGCTTTCTTT. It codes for CSAATGVDTEAFF.

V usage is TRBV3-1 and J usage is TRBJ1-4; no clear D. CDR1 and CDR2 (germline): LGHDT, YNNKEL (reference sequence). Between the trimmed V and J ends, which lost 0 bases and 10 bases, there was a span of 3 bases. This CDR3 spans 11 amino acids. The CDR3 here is CASSQEGKLFF. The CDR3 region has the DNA TGTGCCAGCAGCCAAGAGGGAAAACTGTTTTTT.

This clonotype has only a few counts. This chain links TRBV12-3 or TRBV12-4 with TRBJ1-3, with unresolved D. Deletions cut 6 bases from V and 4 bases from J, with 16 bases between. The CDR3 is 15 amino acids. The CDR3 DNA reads TGTGCCAGCAGGTCCCACGGGTTGAGCGGAAACACCATATATTTT. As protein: CASRSHGLSGNTIYF.

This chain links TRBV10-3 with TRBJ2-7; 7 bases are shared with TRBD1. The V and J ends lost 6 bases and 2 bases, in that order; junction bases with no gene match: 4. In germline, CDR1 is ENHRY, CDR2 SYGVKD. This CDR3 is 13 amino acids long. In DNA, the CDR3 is TGTGCCATCAGGTTAACAGGGGCCTACGAGCAGTACTTC. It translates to CAIRLTGAYEQYF.

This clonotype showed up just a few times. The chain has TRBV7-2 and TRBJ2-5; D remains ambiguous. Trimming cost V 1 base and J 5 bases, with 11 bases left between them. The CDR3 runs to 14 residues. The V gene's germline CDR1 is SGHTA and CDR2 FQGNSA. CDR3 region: CASSLEFGMETQYF. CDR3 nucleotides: TGTGCCAGCAGCTTAGAGTTCGGTATGGAGACCCAGTACTTC. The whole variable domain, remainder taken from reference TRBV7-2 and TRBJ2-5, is GAGVSQSPSNKVTEKGKDVELRCDPISGHTALYWYRQSLGQGLEFLIYFQGNSAPDKSGLPSDRFSAERTGGSVSTLTIQRTQQEDSAVYLCASSLEFGMETQYFGPGTRLLVL.

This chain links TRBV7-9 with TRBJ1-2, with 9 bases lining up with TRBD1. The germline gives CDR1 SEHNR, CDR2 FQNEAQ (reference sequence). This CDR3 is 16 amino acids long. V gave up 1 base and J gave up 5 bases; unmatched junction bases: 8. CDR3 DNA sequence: TGTGCCAGCAGCTTAGAGGGGACAGGGTTTTGGTATGGCTACACCTTC. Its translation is CASSLEGTGFWYGYTF.

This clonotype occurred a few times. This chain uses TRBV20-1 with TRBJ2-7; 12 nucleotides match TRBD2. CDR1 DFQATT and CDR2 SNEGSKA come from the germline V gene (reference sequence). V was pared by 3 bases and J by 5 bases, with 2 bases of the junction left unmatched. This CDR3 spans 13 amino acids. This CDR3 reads CSASTSGRHEQYF. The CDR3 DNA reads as TGCAGTGCTAGCACTAGCGGGAGGCACGAGCAGTACTTC.

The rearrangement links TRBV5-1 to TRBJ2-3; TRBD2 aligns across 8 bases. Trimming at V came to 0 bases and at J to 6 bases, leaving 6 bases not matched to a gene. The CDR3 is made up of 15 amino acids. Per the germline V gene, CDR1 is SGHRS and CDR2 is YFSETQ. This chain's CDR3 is CASSLARTSRDTQYF. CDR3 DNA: TGCGCCAGCAGCTTGGCTCGGACTAGCCGGGATACGCAGTATTTT.

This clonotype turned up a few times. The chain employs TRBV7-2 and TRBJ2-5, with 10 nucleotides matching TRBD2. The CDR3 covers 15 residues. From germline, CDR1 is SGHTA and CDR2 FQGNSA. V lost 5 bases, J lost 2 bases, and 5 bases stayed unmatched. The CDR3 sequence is CASSTGTSEQETQYF. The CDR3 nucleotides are TGTGCCAGCAGCACAGGGACTAGCGAACAAGAGACCCAGTACTTC.

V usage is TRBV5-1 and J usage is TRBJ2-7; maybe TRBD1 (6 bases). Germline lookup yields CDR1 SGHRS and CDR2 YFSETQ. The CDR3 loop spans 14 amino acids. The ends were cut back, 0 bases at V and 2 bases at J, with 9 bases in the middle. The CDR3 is CASSLVGQTYEQYF. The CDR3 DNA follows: TGCGCCAGCAGCTTGGTCGGACAGACCTACGAGCAGTACTTC. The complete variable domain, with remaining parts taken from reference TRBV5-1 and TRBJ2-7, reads KAGVTQTPRYLIKTRGQQVTLSCSPISGHRSVSWYQQTPGQGLQFLFEYFSETQRNKGNFPGRFSGRQFSNSRSEMNVSTLELGDSALYLCASSLVGQTYEQYFGPGTRLTVT.

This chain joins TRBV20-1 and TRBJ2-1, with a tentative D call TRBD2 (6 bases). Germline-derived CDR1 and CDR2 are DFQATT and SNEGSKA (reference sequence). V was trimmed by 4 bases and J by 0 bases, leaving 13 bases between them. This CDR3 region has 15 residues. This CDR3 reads CSANGGSASYNEQFF. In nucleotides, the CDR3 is TGCAGTGCTAACGGGGGATCTGCCTCCTACAATGAGCAGTTCTTC.

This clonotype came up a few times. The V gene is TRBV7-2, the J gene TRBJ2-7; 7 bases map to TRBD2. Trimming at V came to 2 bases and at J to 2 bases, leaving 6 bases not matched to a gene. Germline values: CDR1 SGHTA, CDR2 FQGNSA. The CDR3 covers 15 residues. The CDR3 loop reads CASSLTQAGTYEQYF. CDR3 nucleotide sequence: TGTGCCAGCAGCTTAACCCAAGCGGGGACCTACGAGCAGTACTTC.

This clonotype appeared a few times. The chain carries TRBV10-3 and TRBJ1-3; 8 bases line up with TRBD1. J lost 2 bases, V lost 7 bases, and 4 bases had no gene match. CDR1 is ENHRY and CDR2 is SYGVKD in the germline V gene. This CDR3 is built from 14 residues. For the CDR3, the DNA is TGTGCCATCACGCCAGGGGGCCCTGGAAACACCATATATTTT. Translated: CAITPGGPGNTIYF.

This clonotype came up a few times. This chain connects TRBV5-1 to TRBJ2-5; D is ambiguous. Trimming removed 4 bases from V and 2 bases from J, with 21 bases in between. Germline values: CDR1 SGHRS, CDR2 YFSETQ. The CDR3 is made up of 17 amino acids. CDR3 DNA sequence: TGCGCCAGCAGCCTGCGAGCCGCGACGTTTTCTCAAGAGACCCAGTACTTC. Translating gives CASSLRAATFSQETQYF.

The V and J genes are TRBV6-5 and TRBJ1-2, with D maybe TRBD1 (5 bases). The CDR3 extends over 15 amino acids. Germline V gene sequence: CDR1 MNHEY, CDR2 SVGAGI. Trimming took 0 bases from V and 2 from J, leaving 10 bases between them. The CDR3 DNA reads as TGTGCCAGCAGTTACTCGTACAGGTTAAACTATGGCTACACCTTC. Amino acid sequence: CASSYSYRLNYGYTF.

The CDR3 nucleotides read TGCAGTGCTAATAGTCTAGCGGAACGCACAGATACGCAGTATTTT. Translation: CSANSLAERTDTQYF. This sequence joins TRBV20-1 and TRBJ2-3; 7 positions match TRBD2. The CDR3 has 15 residues. J was trimmed by 1 base and V by 4 bases; bases with no gene match: 8. Germline V CDR1 and CDR2: DFQATT, SNEGSKA (reference sequence).